Each of the 29 T cell receptor beta chains below was sequenced from the same sample in a study of OX40 agonist ivuxolimab in advanced cancers. Some clones are missing from TCRdb's copy, which holds only in-frame ones; the method was immunoSEQ multiplex PCR. The data hold about 81,000 clones, with more than 70% observed a single time. The starting material was CD4+ or CD8+ T cells sorted from blood, obtained in a trial of the OX40 agonist ivuxolimab. The receptors were sampled from an adult with an advanced solid tumor such as melanoma, head and neck, liver or kidney cancer.

The chain employs TRBV18 and TRBJ1-5; perhaps TRBD1 as D (6 bases). The CDR3 is 16 amino acids. Trimming shortened V by 2 bases and J by 2 bases, and 13 bases separated the two germline ends. Per the germline V gene, CDR1 is KGHSH and CDR2 is LQKENI. CDR3 sequence: CASSPSGARGNQPQHF. DNA of the CDR3: TGTGCCAGCTCACCATCGGGGGCGCGGGGCAATCAGCCCCAGCATTTT.

The chain carries TRBV6-5 and TRBJ1-5, with D possibly matching TRBD1 (6 bases). The CDR3 spans 13 residues. Trimming removed 5 bases from V and 3 bases from J, with 8 bases in between. CDR1 MNHEY and CDR2 SVGAGI come from the germline V gene. CDR3 in amino acids: CASSRGPNQPQHF. In DNA form, the CDR3 reads TGTGCCAGCAGTCGGGGGCCCAATCAGCCCCAGCATTTT.

This chain connects TRBV28 to TRBJ1-1; D remains unclear. The germline V gene encodes CDR1 MDHEN and CDR2 SYDVKM. Trimming shortened V by 5 bases and J by 0 bases, and 7 bases separated the two germline ends. The CDR3 is 13 residues long. CDR3 residues: CASSGVMNTEAFF. The DNA of the CDR3 is TGTGCCAGCAGTGGAGTGATGAACACTGAAGCTTTCTTT.

The chain has TRBV5-4 and TRBJ1-2, with a possible D match to TRBD1 (5 bases). V lost 4 bases and J 1 base, leaving 14 bases between the germline ends. The CDR3 covers 15 residues. The germline V gene has CDR1 SGHNT and CDR2 YYREEE (reference sequence). Written as DNA, the CDR3 is TGTGCCAGCAGCCTGAGACAGTACCTTAACTATGGCTACACCTTC. Its protein is CASSLRQYLNYGYTF. Together with reference TRBV5-4 and TRBJ1-2, the CDR3 gives the full variable domain: ETGVTQSPTHLIKTRGQQVTLRCSSQSGHNTVSWYQQALGQGPQFIFQYYREEENGRGNFPPRFSGLQFPNYSSELNVNALELDDSALYLCASSLRQYLNYGYTFGSGTRLTVV.

The chain carries TRBV5-1 and TRBJ1-2; D remains ambiguous. The germline CDR1 and CDR2 sequences are SGHRS and YFSETQ. V was clipped by 0 bases and J by 6 bases, with 9 bases between them. The CDR3 is made up of 13 amino acids. CDR3 sequence (DNA): TGCGCCAGCAGCTTGGAGCCTTTCGATGGCTACACCTTC. Its translation is CASSLEPFDGYTF.

The table lists this clone with a count of one. The V gene is TRBV28, the J gene TRBJ1-1; 7 bases agree with TRBD1. Germline CDR1 and CDR2: MDHEN and SYDVKM. The CDR3 contains 15 residues. V trimming: 8 bases; J trimming: 2 bases; junction bases outside the gene matches: 11. This CDR3 reads CASVDRVVQNTEAFF. The CDR3 DNA reads as TGTGCCAGCGTCGACAGGGTTGTCCAAAACACTGAAGCTTTCTTT.

The genes are TRBV11-2 and TRBJ2-5; tentatively, D is TRBD2 (6 bases). The CDR3 covers 16 residues. V lost 0 bases, J lost 5 bases, and 16 bases lay in between. The germline gives CDR1 SGHAT, CDR2 FQNNGV. The CDR3 DNA reads TGTGCCAGCAGCTTAGAGTATAGTGGGGCGGGGGAGACCCAGTACTTC. Its protein is CASSLEYSGAGETQYF.

To note about this clone: A junction end diverges from the germline sequence, so it may reflect a read error. The rearrangement links TRBV5-1 to TRBJ1-1; 12 positions match TRBD1. CDR1 and CDR2 from the germline V gene are SGHRS and YFSETQ. CDR3 length: 16 residues. In DNA, the CDR3 is TGCGCCAGCAGGGAGGGACAGGGGGCAATGAACGCTGAAGCTTTCTTT. Translation gives CASREGQGAMNAEAFF.

The rearrangement links TRBV25-1 to TRBJ2-3, with D perhaps given as TRBD1 or TRBD2 (5 bases each). V lost 5 bases and J lost 1, with 22 bases in between. The CDR3 is 18 residues long. The germline V gene has CDR1 MGHDK and CDR2 SYGVNS. CDR3 protein: CASSPLGGLETGTDTQYF. The CDR3 DNA reads as TGTGCCAGCAGTCCGTTGGGCGGGTTGGAGACAGGCACAGATACGCAGTATTTT.

The genes are TRBV5-6 and TRBJ2-5; 10 nucleotides line up with TRBD1. Germline loops: CDR1 SGHDT, CDR2 YYEEEE. V gave up 4 bases and J gave up 4 bases; unmatched junction bases: 7. The CDR3 is made up of 15 amino acids. CDR3: CASSSYRDRGETQYF. As DNA, the CDR3 is TGTGCCAGCAGCAGTTACCGGGACAGGGGAGAGACCCAGTACTTC.

The chain has TRBV29-1 and TRBJ2-7; no definite D call. Per the germline V gene, CDR1 is SQVTM and CDR2 is ANQGSEA. The CDR3 length is 13 residues. V gave up 6 bases and J gave up 1 base, with 13 bases separating them. The CDR3 DNA reads TGCAGCGTGCACAAGGACGGGTCCTACGAGCAGTACTTC. It specifies CSVHKDGSYEQYF.

The chain couples TRBV9 to TRBJ2-2; 7 bases agree with TRBD1. After removal of 0 bases from V and 3 bases from J, the junction contained 5 bases not matched to a gene. Germline V gene data show CDR1 as SGDLS and CDR2 as YYNGEE. This CDR3 region has 16 residues. This CDR3 is CASSVDPGQYTGELFF. The CDR3 DNA reads as TGTGCCAGCAGCGTAGATCCGGGACAGTACACCGGGGAGCTGTTTTTT. Drawing the rest from reference TRBV9 and TRBJ2-2, the complete variable domain is DSGVTQTPKHLITATGQRVTLRCSPRSGDLSVYWYQQSLDQGLQFLIQYYNGEERAKGNILERFSAQQFPDLHSELNLSSLELGDSALYFCASSVDPGQYTGELFFGEGSRLTVL.

Here the CDR3 DNA reads TGTGCCAGCAGCCAAGATGTGCTAGCAAGGGTGCAGTATTTT. It codes for CASSQDVLARVQYF. This chain links TRBV4-2 with TRBJ2-3; D is possibly TRBD2 (5 bases). V gave up 0 bases and J gave up 11 bases, with 15 bases separating them. CDR1 and CDR2 from the germline V gene are LGHNA and YNFKEQ. This CDR3 is built from 14 residues.

The J gene is TRBJ2-1, the V gene TRBV4-1; TRBD1 might be the D (5 bases). This CDR3 has 14 amino acids. Trimming left V 0 bases short and J 3 bases short, with 6 bases between. CDR1 MGHRA and CDR2 YSYEKL come from the germline V gene. For the CDR3, the DNA is TGCGCCAGCAGCCAAGATGACAGCTACAATGAGCAGTTCTTC. It is translated as CASSQDDSYNEQFF.

The genes are TRBV6-5 and TRBJ2-3, with D hard to call. Germline lookup yields CDR1 MNHEY and CDR2 SVGAGI. The CDR3 extends over 14 amino acids. The V end was cut by 6 bases, the J end by 1 base, with 11 bases between. CDR3 bases: TGTGCCAGCAGGTCGGATAAGGGCACAGATACGCAGTATTTT. As protein: CASRSDKGTDTQYF.

V is TRBV10-3 and J is TRBJ1-2; the match to TRBD1 covers 9 bases. Germline CDR1 reads ENHRY; CDR2 reads SYGVKD. V dropped 11 bases and J dropped 7; count of bases not matched to a gene: 20. This CDR3 spans 16 amino acids. The CDR3 sequence is CALNPRRTGEGGGYTF. The CDR3 nucleotides read TGTGCCTTAAACCCCCGAAGGACAGGGGAGGGTGGTGGCTACACCTTC.

This chain links TRBV5-4 with TRBJ1-3; D remains ambiguous. The CDR3 runs 15 residues. The V gene's germline CDR1 is SGHNT and CDR2 YYREEE (reference sequence). Trimming removed 2 bases at V and 0 bases at J, with 9 bases between. For the CDR3, the DNA is TGTGCCAGCAGCTTTCTACAGAACTCTGGAAACACCATATATTTT. Protein product: CASSFLQNSGNTIYF.

V gene TRBV27 combines with J gene TRBJ1-3, with D uncertain. The V and J ends lost 6 bases and 10 bases respectively, with 10 bases between them. Per germline, CDR1 MNHEY and CDR2 SMNVEV (reference sequence). There are 11 residues in the CDR3. CDR3: CASRSSGTIYF. For the CDR3, the DNA is TGTGCCAGCAGGAGTAGTGGGACCATATATTTT.

V usage is TRBV2 and J usage is TRBJ2-3; D remains unclear. This CDR3 region has 15 residues. V dropped 5 bases and J dropped 2 bases, with 14 bases sitting between them. Germline loops: CDR1 SNHLY, CDR2 FYNNEI. The chain's CDR3 is CASSLPPEYTDTQYF. In DNA form, the CDR3 reads TGTGCCAGCAGTCTCCCCCCGGAGTACACAGATACGCAGTATTTT.

Here the CDR3 reads CASSLAGKPYEQYF. In DNA form, the CDR3 reads TGTGCCAGCAGCTTAGCAGGGAAGCCCTACGAGCAGTACTTC. The chain has TRBV11-2 and TRBJ2-7; D may be TRBD1 (5 bases). The CDR3 spans 14 residues. Germline CDR1 is SGHAT and CDR2 is FQNNGV. V was trimmed by 1 base and J by 2 bases, leaving 9 bases between them. The full variable domain, rest sourced from reference TRBV11-2 and TRBJ2-7, is EAGVAQSPRYKIIEKRQSVAFWCNPISGHATLYWYQQILGQGPKLLIQFQNNGVVDDSQLPKDRFSAERLKGVDSTLKIQPAKLEDSAVYLCASSLAGKPYEQYFGPGTRLTVT.

This chain uses TRBV5-6 with TRBJ1-4; 9 bases are a match to TRBD1. Germline V gene data show CDR1 as SGHDT and CDR2 as YYEEEE. CDR3 length: 18 amino acids. V trimming: 2 bases; J trimming: 3 bases; junction bases outside the gene matches: 11. In DNA, the CDR3 is TGTGCCAGCAGCTTAACCCTACAGGGGGCGCGGGCTAATGAAAAACTGTTTTTT. Its translation is CASSLTLQGARANEKLFF.

As concerns this clone: The same CDR3 is also encoded by other DNA sequences in this sample. The chain carries TRBV7-9 and TRBJ1-2; D gene unclear. This CDR3 spans 12 amino acids. CDR1 is SEHNR and CDR2 is FQNEAQ in the germline V gene (reference sequence). The V and J ends lost 6 bases and 3 bases respectively, with 8 bases between them. CDR3 sequence: CASSPRDYGYTF. The CDR3 DNA sequence: TGTGCCAGCAGTCCCCGCGACTATGGCTACACCTTC.

This clone was seen a few times. CDR3 sequence reads: CSVEGRVSGANVLTF. The CDR3 DNA sequence: TGCAGCGTTGAGGGCAGGGTTTCTGGGGCCAACGTCCTGACTTTC. V is TRBV29-1 and J is TRBJ2-6; TRBD1 is a possible D gene (5 bases). CDR3 length: 15 residues. Trimming cost V 3 bases and J 1 base, with 10 bases left between them. Germline loops: CDR1 SQVTM, CDR2 ANQGSEA.

The V gene is TRBV7-2, the J gene TRBJ2-1; 11 nucleotides agree with TRBD2. CDR1 is SGHTA and CDR2 is FQGNSA in the germline V gene. V shed 4 bases and J 7 bases; nucleotides not matched to a gene: 6. CDR3 length equals 15 residues. CDR3 region: CASSYRSGGANEQFF. The DNA of the CDR3 is TGTGCCAGCAGCTACCGTAGCGGGGGGGCGAATGAGCAGTTCTTC.

V usage is TRBV29-1 and J usage is TRBJ2-7; the D is unclear. This CDR3 is built from 12 residues. V was cut by 4 bases and J by 0 bases, with 7 bases left in between. Per germline, CDR1 SQVTM and CDR2 ANQGSEA. CDR3 nucleotides: TGCAGCGTTGGGGGAATCTCCTACGAGCAGTACTTC. This gives the protein CSVGGISYEQYF.

In regard to this clone: This sample includes further DNA sequences coding for the same CDR3. V is TRBV27 and J is TRBJ2-6; D unclear. CDR3 length: 13 amino acids. V lost 5 bases, J lost 3 bases, and 5 bases lay in between. The germline V gene has CDR1 MNHEY and CDR2 SMNVEV (reference sequence). CDR3 coding DNA: TGTGCCAGCAGTCTCAATGGGGCCAACGTCCTGACTTTC. Its translation: CASSLNGANVLTF.

This CDR3 reads CASNPWGGRSTEAFF. Written as DNA, the CDR3 is TGCGCCAGCAATCCCTGGGGGGGGCGGTCCACTGAAGCTTTCTTT. This chain links TRBV5-1 with TRBJ1-1; the D gene is possibly TRBD1 (6 bases). Trimming left V 6 bases short and J 4 bases short, with 19 bases between. Looked up from germline, CDR1 is SGHRS and CDR2 is YFSETQ. This CDR3 is built from 15 residues.

The CDR3 protein is CASSLGLGLAGGGEQFF. The CDR3 DNA reads TGTGCCAGCAGCTTAGGGCTCGGACTAGCGGGGGGAGGTGAGCAGTTCTTC. The gene calls are TRBV7-2 and TRBJ2-1; 14 positions agree with TRBD2. Germline V gene lookup returns CDR1 SGHTA and CDR2 FQGNSA. V lost 1 base to trimming and J lost 9 bases; unmatched junction nucleotides: 8. There are 17 residues in the CDR3.

The V gene is TRBV27, the J gene TRBJ1-4, with a possible D match to TRBD1 (5 bases). Germline V gene sequence: CDR1 MNHEY, CDR2 SMNVEV (reference sequence). Trimming left V 4 bases short and J 6 bases short, with 15 bases between. The CDR3 loop spans 15 amino acids. CDR3 protein: CASSSALLGDEKLFF. CDR3 sequence (DNA): TGTGCCAGCAGTTCCGCACTCCTGGGGGATGAAAAACTGTTTTTT.